Sequencing of this TCR beta chain was carried out in a study of PD-1 blockade in classical Hodgkin lymphoma. V lost 0 bases, J lost 1 base, and 7 bases lay in between. CDR1 LGHNT and CDR2 FRNRAP come from the germline V gene. CDR3 length: 14 amino acids. This table comes from immunoSEQ multiplex PCR, and its TCRdb copy is limited to in-frame clones, with some not included. This table has tens of thousands of clones, roughly 80% appearing once. Each of the patients experienced relapse following autologous stem cell transplantation, and their brentuximab vedotin exposure differed. Progressive disease, partial response or complete response was each patient's best response.

Specimen: peripheral blood mononuclear cells (PBMCs), collected at baseline. The chain is built from TRBV12-5 and TRBJ2-7; D unclear. The receptor comes from a human donor with classical Hodgkin lymphoma. Written as DNA, the CDR3 is TGTGCTAGTGGTTTGGTACCGAGTTCCTACGAGCAGTACTTC. Its translation is CASGLVPSSYEQYF.